Shown below are 20 T cell receptor beta chains from a single sample sequenced in a study of T cell repertoires in ileal Crohn's disease (dated by TCRdb to the late 2010s). The library relied on the immunoSEQ multiplex PCR assay. TCRdb re-hosts the immuneACCESS table, in-frame sequences only. Its copies lack some clones; in the studies checked, an unresolved V gene accounts for under half of them, and the cause for the rest is not known. Recorded for this sample are around 16,000 clones; 80% to 95% of them occurred a single time. Clones ranked in the top ten supply approximately 6.5% of the sample. The time point label of this sample denotes: inflamed ileum from the surgical specimen. The source material was ileal tissue. All receptors derive from an adult with Crohn's disease.

The genes are TRBV6-6 and TRBJ1-4, with 7 bases identical to TRBD1. J was trimmed by 8 bases and V by 6 bases; bases with no gene match: 6. The germline V gene encodes CDR1 MNHNY and CDR2 SVGAGI (reference sequence). The CDR3 contains 13 residues. The CDR3: CASSDRVGEKLFF. For the CDR3, the DNA is TGTGCCAGCAGCGACAGGGTAGGCGAAAAACTGTTTTTT.

This chain uses TRBV5-1 with TRBJ2-3; possibly TRBD1 or TRBD2 for D (6 bases each). Germline lookup yields CDR1 SGHRS and CDR2 YFSETQ. The V gene lost 2 bases and the J gene lost 1 base, with 14 bases spanning the gap. This CDR3 has 16 amino acids. The CDR3 here is CASSLPEGGRTDTQYF. DNA of the CDR3: TGCGCCAGCAGCTTACCGGAAGGGGGGCGCACAGATACGCAGTATTTT.

The rearrangement uses TRBV7-2 and TRBJ1-2; a weak D match, TRBD1 (6 bases). Germline V gene sequence: CDR1 SGHTA, CDR2 FQGNSA. V lost 4 bases and J 8 bases, leaving 20 bases between the germline ends. The CDR3 is 15 amino acids. The CDR3 DNA is TGTGCCAGCAGCTCGCACCCAGGGGCGCAGGGGGGCTACACCTTC. Amino acid sequence: CASSSHPGAQGGYTF.

Here the CDR3 DNA reads TGTGCCAGCAGCCGTAACACCGGGACAAGCTACAATGAGCAGTTCTTC. Protein product: CASSRNTGTSYNEQFF. The J gene is TRBJ2-1, the V gene TRBV11-1; maybe TRBD1 (6 bases). V dropped 5 bases and J dropped 3 bases, with 17 bases sitting between them. CDR1 is SGHAT and CDR2 is FQDESV in the germline V gene (reference sequence). The CDR3 is 16 residues long.

The chain has TRBV9 and TRBJ1-1; no reliable D call. The V and J ends lost 4 bases and 4 bases respectively, with 17 bases between them. CDR3 length: 15 residues. Germline CDR1 SGDLS, CDR2 YYNGEE. CDR3 in amino acids: CASSQDLGRGTEAFF. The CDR3, as DNA: TGTGCCAGCAGCCAAGACCTGGGTCGGGGCACTGAAGCTTTCTTT.

This chain connects TRBV10-3 to TRBJ2-3, with D possibly being TRBD2 (6 bases). The ends were cut back, 2 bases at V and 4 bases at J, with 10 bases in the middle. Germline CDR1 and CDR2: ENHRY and SYGVKD. There are 14 residues in the CDR3. The CDR3 protein is CAISEGTEADTQYF. The CDR3, as DNA: TGTGCCATCAGTGAGGGGACTGAGGCAGATACGCAGTATTTT.

The chain links TRBV18 to TRBJ2-3, with D maybe TRBD2 (6 bases). Trimming took 3 bases from V and 6 from J, leaving 19 bases between them. Germline V gene data show CDR1 as KGHSH and CDR2 as LQKENI. The CDR3 totals 16 residues. In DNA, the CDR3 is TGTGCCAGCTCACCGGGTTTGACCGGGGGTAGGGATACGCAGTATTTT. It is translated as CASSPGLTGGRDTQYF. Full variable domain (remainder filled in from reference TRBV18 and TRBJ2-3): NAGVMQNPRHLVRRRGQEARLRCSPMKGHSHVYWYRQLPEEGLKFMVYLQKENIIDESGMPKERFSAEFPKEGPSILRIQQVVRGDSAAYFCASSPGLTGGRDTQYFGPGTRLTVL.

V gene TRBV7-6 combines with J gene TRBJ2-7; a possible D gene is TRBD1 (6 bases). Germline lookup yields CDR1 SGHVS and CDR2 FNYEAQ. The germline V and J ends were trimmed by 4 bases and 2 bases, with 12 bases remaining between them. The CDR3 spans 14 residues. In nucleotides, the CDR3 is TGTGCCAGCAGCTCACTGGACAGCCCCTACGAGCAGTACTTC. Translated, it gives CASSSLDSPYEQYF.

The chain couples TRBV4-1 to TRBJ1-2, with D unclear. V dropped 4 bases and J dropped 7 bases, with 13 bases sitting between them. The CDR3 is made up of 13 amino acids. Germline CDR1 is MGHRA and CDR2 is YSYEKL. DNA for the CDR3: TGCGCCAGCAGCCCCCAAGTGGAAGGTGGCTACACCTTC. It yields the protein CASSPQVEGGYTF.

The J gene is TRBJ2-1, the V gene TRBV7-3; 13 bases are shared with TRBD2. This CDR3 contains 16 residues. V lost 5 bases and J lost 1; bases outside the gene matches: 2. Germline V gene data show CDR1 as SGHTA and CDR2 as FQGTGA. The CDR3 region is CASSRTSGRSYNEQFF. The CDR3 region has the DNA TGTGCCAGCAGCCGGACTAGCGGGAGATCCTACAATGAGCAGTTCTTC.

This chain links TRBV15 with TRBJ1-5; D gene unclear. Deletions cut 0 bases from V and 7 bases from J, with 10 bases between. The CDR3 has 14 residues. Per germline, CDR1 LNHNV and CDR2 YYDKDF (reference sequence). CDR3 bases: TGTGCCACCAGCAGAGATCTACAGCGACAGCCCCAGCATTTT. This sequence encodes CATSRDLQRQPQHF.

The gene calls are TRBV5-6 and TRBJ1-3; 9 bases match TRBD1. Trimming removed 4 bases from V and 6 bases from J; junction bases left unmatched: 5. Per the germline V gene, CDR1 is SGHDT and CDR2 is YYEEEE. The CDR3 runs 14 residues. The CDR3 DNA reads TGTGCCAGCAGCGGGCGACAGGGGGAAAACACCATATATTTT. This sequence encodes CASSGRQGENTIYF.

The gene calls are TRBV6-1 and TRBJ1-2; D gene unclear. Trimming took 1 base from V and 8 from J, leaving 8 bases between them. The CDR3 consists of 12 residues. The germline V gene encodes CDR1 MNHNS and CDR2 SASEGT. CDR3 protein: CASSEGKGGYTF. CDR3 sequence (DNA): TGTGCCAGCAGTGAAGGGAAAGGCGGCTACACCTTC.

This sequence joins TRBV2 and TRBJ1-1, with 8 bases fitting TRBD1. CDR1 is SNHLY, CDR2 FYNNEI, per germline. Germline trimming cut 7 bases from V and 4 bases from J; bases unmatched to any gene: 5. CDR3 size: 13 residues. This CDR3 is CASKDRGVTEAFF. The CDR3 DNA reads TGTGCCAGCAAAGACAGGGGAGTCACTGAAGCTTTCTTT.

V usage is TRBV9 and J usage is TRBJ1-1; D is unclear. This CDR3 comprises 14 residues. Germline CDR1 and CDR2: SGDLS and YYNGEE. Trimming left V 0 bases short and J 5 bases short, with 11 bases between. The CDR3 protein is CASSVVVTGTEAFF. The CDR3 nucleotides are TGTGCCAGCAGCGTAGTTGTAACGGGGACTGAAGCTTTCTTT.

This rearrangement joins TRBV29-1 to TRBJ1-1; TRBD1 is a possible D gene (5 bases). CDR1 SQVTM and CDR2 ANQGSEA come from the germline V gene. Trimming took off 0 bases at V and 7 bases at J, with 9 bases between the two ends. The CDR3 runs 12 residues. The CDR3 DNA sequence: TGCAGCGTTGAAGAAGGGGTTGTTGAAGCTTTCTTT. Protein sequence: CSVEEGVVEAFF.

V gene TRBV11-3 combines with J gene TRBJ2-2, with 15 nucleotides matching TRBD2. CDR1 and CDR2 (germline): SGHNT, YENEEA. V trimming: 5 bases; J trimming: 5 bases; junction bases outside the gene matches: 6. The CDR3 is 17 residues long. CDR3 sequence (DNA): TGTGCCAGCAGCCTGGGACTAGCGGGGGGAACTACCGGGGAGCTGTTTTTT. The encoded protein is CASSLGLAGGTTGELFF.

V usage is TRBV7-2 and J usage is TRBJ1-6; TRBD1 agrees at 7 bases. With V trimmed by 4 bases and J by 9 bases, 6 bases remained unmatched. This CDR3 comprises 14 residues. Per germline, CDR1 SGHTA and CDR2 FQGNSA. This chain's CDR3 is CASSSQGGRSPLHF. The CDR3, as DNA: TGTGCCAGCAGCTCTCAGGGGGGTCGTTCACCCCTCCACTTT.

This chain uses TRBV4-1 with TRBJ2-1; no firm D call. From germline, CDR1 is MGHRA and CDR2 YSYEKL. The CDR3 spans 13 residues. The V end was cut by 9 bases, the J end by 4 bases, with 13 bases between. The CDR3 sequence is CASRVRSYNEQFF. Here the CDR3 DNA reads TGCGCCAGTAGGGTCCGGTCTTACAATGAGCAGTTCTTC.

The chain links TRBV18 to TRBJ2-7; no reliable D call. Trimming left V 0 bases short and J 3 bases short, with 9 bases between. This CDR3 is built from 14 residues. Germline values: CDR1 KGHSH, CDR2 LQKENI. The DNA for the CDR3 is TGTGCCAGCTCACCACCGGCAACAGTCTACGAGCAGTACTTC. Translating gives CASSPPATVYEQYF.